This TCR beta chain appears in the sequencing data of a study of cytomegalovirus exposure and HLA in healthy donors (TCRdb year 2017). About the investigation overall: An earlier analysis of a few hundred of the donors reported 276 Gb of sequence data and 90 million to 120 million unique TCR beta sequences obtained from around 170 million T cells. Around 300 gigabases of sequencing data and some 85 million unique TCR sequences were included in an early release covering about 620 HLA-typed donors. Both class I and class II loci were covered by HLA typing, at four-digit resolution. On average, about 240,000 unique TCR beta nucleotide sequences were sequenced per donor among roughly 430 genotyped donors of the cohort, with roughly a sixth of those sequences being non-productive. A few DR-DQ haplotypes were treated as single units for association and clustering because of strong linkage in the cohort. In addition to the first cohort of roughly 670 subjects, a separate validation cohort of 120 different subjects was used. A later analysis re-analyzed previously published TCR beta repertoires from 666 donors and added high-resolution HLA genotyping to study TCR occurrence patterns. The study aimed to test whether signatures of past pathogen exposure could be identified by cataloging public T cell receptors. Every repertoire in the discovery cohort had been generated on one and the same sequencing platform. High-throughput TCR immunosequencing, statistical association of individual TCRs with disease status, and machine learning were combined to predict cytomegalovirus infection status. A later genetic analysis used genome-wide SNP genotypes for about three fifths of the 666 donors, treating that subset as a discovery cohort. In an earlier analysis of 500 to 650 of the donors, high-throughput TCR beta sequencing was used to judge whether each TCR beta V gene segment behaved as functional or pseudogenic. Alongside the repertoire data, information on donor age, sex, ethnicity and CMV serostatus was compiled. The genetic ancestry cluster associated with self-reported Caucasian donors included approximately 85% of the roughly 400 genotyped donors. In the later analysis, no new phenotypic data were used to find candidate immune exposures; instead, reliance was placed on TCR beta sequences and their occurrence across donors. Typing coverage varied by locus: roughly 620-630 donors for A, B, C, DRB1 and DQB1; more than 500 for DQA1; over 600 for DPA1; 400 to 480 for DPB1. Using immunosequencing, the study profiled T cell repertoires from around 680 subjects and related those repertoires to cytomegalovirus serostatus. Points the paper makes about the study in general: HLA typing was unavailable for some donors at each locus, so association tests used only the typed subset. The study gave a list of 150 to 200 TCR beta chains associated with cytomegalovirus. Several of the top co-occurrence clusters appeared to be linked to parvovirus B19, influenza, CMV and Epstein-Barr virus, according to a later analysis. Presence/absence analyses assumed roughly uniform sequencing depth across donors, an assumption that may not hold. The authors suggested that the approach could potentially be extended to other disease states and immunological phenotypes. Strong co-occurrence of HLA alleles, especially DR and DQ, made assigning TCR associations to individual alleles difficult. The cohort was sequenced for TCR beta chains only, and without alpha or paired-chain data the features that could be detected were limited. The earlier analysis of some 560 of the donors excluded over 15 rarely observed V segments, including chromosome 9 orphons, because counts were too low. According to a later analysis, TCR association rates differed among HLA loci, with DRB1 alleles showing the most associated TCRs and HLA-C alleles showing the fewest. Compared with the approximately 670-donor mean, donors in an Asian-associated ancestry cluster had fewer N-insertions in productive TCRs, according to a later genetic analysis. In a later analysis, HLA-associated TCR beta chains showed more clonal expansion and lower generation probabilities than non-associated chains that were equally common. A group of highly shared sequence variants was considered likely to be a technical artifact of the sequencing pipeline. According to a later analysis, most CMV-associated TCR beta chains appeared to be HLA-restricted, and the HLA associations seemed to be driven largely by CMV exposure. Most TCR sequences were seen in very few donors, while some public TCRs were found in many individuals. In a later analysis, around 17,000 TCR beta sequences were associated with specific HLA alleles at a false discovery rate of 0.05. Cytomegalovirus status was reported to be diagnosed by the classifier with high specificity and sensitivity in both the original and validation cohorts. In vitro tests confirmed that a few of the cytomegalovirus-associated TCR beta chains recognize cytomegalovirus antigens. Linkage disequilibrium might explain the correlated functional status among segregating V segments, but an unknown experimental factor could not be excluded. An earlier analysis of approximately 570 of the donors showed that most TCR beta V segments appeared in productive rearrangements either about 87% or about 30% of the time, which broadly matched IMGT annotations. A further reported finding was that TCR beta sequences accurately predicted the HLA-A and HLA-B alleles for most subjects in the first cohort. The 87-base-pair reads could not distinguish some IMGT-functional V segments, including TRBV6-2 and TRBV6-3, so those segments were excluded. Immune exposure information for the cohort was limited to CMV serostatus. V-gene and J-gene trimming of TCR beta chains was associated with a missense DCLRE1C variant in a later genetic analysis, and the association was replicated in an independent cohort.

In total, fewer than 750 healthy bone marrow donors made up the cohort. Cohort members were all nominally healthy when sampled, although unrecorded immune exposures were likely present. The donor tested CMV seropositive and was one of the 289 seropositive cohort members. A peripheral blood sample was provided by each donor, and peripheral blood mononuclear cells were used for TCR beta sequencing. Genomic DNA was extracted from the blood cell samples with the Qiagen DNeasy Blood Extraction Kit. This clone turned up a few times. Its antigen specificity is not known. Base qualities were left out, and no much larger clone turns up one base away. Receptor libraries were prepared by the immunoSEQ multiplex PCR assay. The multiplex PCR relied on a mix of 60 forward primers for TCR Vbeta segments and 13 reverse primers for TCR Jbeta segments. The CDR3 region of rearranged TCR beta genes was amplified from genomic DNA by a multiplex PCR assay. On the Illumina HiSeq System, the amplified TCR beta libraries were sequenced as 87-base-pair reads. The study's processing was this. A later analysis counted approximately 76 million unique TCR beta chains across the approximately 700 repertoires, and around 9.9 million of these chains were shared by at least two donors. Raw reads were error-corrected and collapsed into unique sequences by a nearest-neighbor algorithm in which closely related sequences were merged to remove PCR and sequencing errors. V, D and J gene segments were assigned by aligning CDR3 sequences to IMGT reference sequences. For a sequence to be retained, a match of at least six nucleotides to both a V gene segment and a J gene segment was required. A rearrangement was called productive if the CDR3 had no stop codons and remained in frame with V and J, and every other rearrangement was called non-productive. CDR3 was defined according to IMGT convention as the region running from the second conserved V-encoded cysteine to the conserved J-encoded phenylalanine. The earlier analysis of roughly 590 of the donors excluded sequences that lacked an unambiguous match to a single V gene segment. An earlier analysis of 587 of the donors called V segments functional above 56.7% productive rearrangements and segregating when the between-donor standard deviation exceeded 5%. A statistical classification framework was built for diagnosing cytomegalovirus status from the catalog of TCR beta chain sequences. In a later analysis, V and J genes were assigned by comparing TCR nucleotide sequences against IMGT/GENE-DB human TR gene sequences. In a later analysis, CDR3 sequences and most-parsimonious VDJ recombination scenarios were assigned using the TCRdist pipeline. In a later analysis, each TCR beta chain was defined by its CDR3 amino acid sequence together with its V-gene family, and reads without a unique V-gene family were excluded. To address suspected cross-contamination and a sequencing artifact, a later analysis removed several hundred highly shared, low-generation-probability nucleotide sequences. In a later analysis, a clonal expansion index for each public chain was calculated from normalized within-repertoire ranks of inferred template counts. In a later analysis, generation probabilities were computed with a VDJ recombination model fitted to out-of-frame rearrangements, and the resulting probabilities were checked against IGoR. A later analysis scored TCR-TCR, TCR-HLA and TCR-CMV co-occurrence with hypergeometric tests, applying a repertoire-size bias correction to TCR pairs. To estimate false discovery rates, a later analysis permuted the HLA or CMV assignments 20 times. In a later analysis, co-occurring TCRs were grouped with DBSCAN, and TCRdist sequence similarity was added when clustering was performed within HLA-allele-positive subsets. For co-occurrence clustering, repertoires with fewer than 30,000 or more than 120,000 public chains were excluded, along with several repertoires with anomalous nucleotide sharing. The table comes from immuneACCESS by way of TCRdb, which keeps in-frame sequences with V and J called. Part of the clones is missing from these tables; in studies checked, under half for an unresolved V gene and the rest for unknown reasons. From that table come the V and J calls and clone size; the DNA was used to work out D and trimming. Present in this sample are around 70,000 clones, more than 75% of which were seen just once. The leading ten clones occupy around 3% of the sample.

The germline V gene specifies LGHNA as CDR1 and YNFKEQ as CDR2. Taken from cysteine to phenylalanine, the CDR3 has 20 residues. Only the CDR3 part of the read is kept: 60 bases, read in frame from the first base. V is clipped by 0 bases and J by 3 bases, and the sequence between their germline boundaries is 27 bases long. The chain links TRBV4-2 with TRBJ2-7; TRBD1 is a possible D gene, resting on 5 matching bases. This receptor was obtained from a girl under 18 in good health and CMV-seropositive. Sequenced material: PBMCs. The nucleotide sequence reads TGTGCCAGCAGCCAAGATCAAGGGGCGAAAAGCCCGGTCTCCGACTACGAGCAGTACTTC. Its translation is CASSQDQGAKSPVSDYEQYF.